This T cell receptor beta chain emerged from a study of OX40 agonist ivuxolimab in advanced cancers. Sequencing was performed with immunoSEQ multiplex PCR; in TCRdb, only in-frame clones are kept and a portion is missing. The sample consists of about 42,000 clones, 75% to 90% of them appearing once. Remarks on this clone: No antigen is known for it.

The study's findings and limits: Partial responders treated at 0.1-3.0 mg/kg exhibited clonal expansion among the lowest measured.

The CDR3 length is 13 residues. V dropped 0 bases and J dropped 4 bases, with 5 bases sitting between them. Germline CDR1 SGHRS, CDR2 YFSETQ. This TCR was sampled from an adult with an advanced solid tumor such as melanoma, head and neck, liver or kidney cancer. Sample: CD4+ or CD8+ T cells sorted from blood, taken in a trial of the OX40 agonist ivuxolimab. The J gene is TRBJ1-5, the V gene TRBV5-1; D remains ambiguous. The CDR3 nucleotides are TGCGCCAGCAGCTTGGGTCAGAATCAGCCCCAGCATTTT. Translated, it gives CASSLGQNQPQHF.